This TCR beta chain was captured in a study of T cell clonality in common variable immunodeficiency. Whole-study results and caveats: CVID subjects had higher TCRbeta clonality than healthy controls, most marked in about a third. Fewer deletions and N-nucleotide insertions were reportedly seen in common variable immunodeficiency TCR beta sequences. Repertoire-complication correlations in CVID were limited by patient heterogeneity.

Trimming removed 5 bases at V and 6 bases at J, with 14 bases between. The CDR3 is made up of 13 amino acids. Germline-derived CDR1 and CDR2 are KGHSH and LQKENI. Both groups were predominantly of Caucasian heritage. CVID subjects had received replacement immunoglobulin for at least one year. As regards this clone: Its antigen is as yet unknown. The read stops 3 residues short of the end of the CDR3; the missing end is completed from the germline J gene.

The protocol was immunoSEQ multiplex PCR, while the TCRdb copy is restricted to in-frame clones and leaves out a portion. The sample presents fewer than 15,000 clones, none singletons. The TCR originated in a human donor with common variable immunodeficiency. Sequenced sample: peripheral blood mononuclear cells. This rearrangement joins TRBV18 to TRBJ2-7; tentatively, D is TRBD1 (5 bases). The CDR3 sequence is CASSKKGDSEQYF. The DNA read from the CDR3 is TGTGCCAGCTCAAAAAAAGGGGATTCCGAG.